This TCR beta chain was captured in a study of T cell repertoires in cytomegalovirus infection. Trimming shortened V by 5 bases and J by 7 bases, and 9 bases separated the two germline ends. CDR3 length: 11 amino acids. CDR1 is MGHDK, CDR2 SYGVNS, per germline. TCRdb independently ran MiXCR on the reads; one entry per CDR3 protein. This sample yields some 350,000 distinct CDR3 sequences, of which 25% to 30% are seen a single time; around 20% belongs to the top ten. A remark on this clonotype: Its target is unknown.

This sequence originates from a human donor in good health (CMV status not recorded). Some clones in this sample may be carry-over from other donors' samples. This chain links TRBV25-1 with TRBJ2-7; tentatively, D is TRBD1 or TRBD2 (6 bases each). Sequencing used cultured PBMCs, obtained from culture after CMV antigen stimulation. CDR3 bases: TGTGCCAGCAGTTGGGGGGCTGAGCAGTACTTC. Amino acids: CASSWGAEQYF.